A selection of T cell receptor beta chains follows, all from one sample in a study of T cell responses to AZD1222 COVID-19 vaccine. The assay was immunoSEQ multiplex PCR, and TCRdb's table has in-frame clones only and misses some. Of about 110,000 clones listed, 70% to 90% are singletons. The material was peripheral blood, obtained on day 0 of AZD1222 vaccination. Source of these receptors: an adult in good health. CDR3s include the opening cysteine and the closing phenylalanine or tryptophan. Only some rows state a clone size, as once, few, many or a class for expanded clones.

cdr3_aa	v_call	clone_size	j_call
CASSVDRNTGELFF	TRBV5-1	.	TRBJ2-2
CASSFSGGETQYF	TRBV12-3/TRBV12-4	.	TRBJ2-5
CASSFWVDRGLVGNQPQHF	TRBV28	.	TRBJ1-5
CASSPGGGNTEAFF	TRBV5-4	.	TRBJ1-1
CASSSRRGGAKNIQYF	TRBV7-2	.	TRBJ2-4
CASRDSNEKLFF	TRBV6-6	.	TRBJ1-4
CASSFRQGARQPQHF	TRBV7-2	.	TRBJ1-5
CATRGPNEKLFF	TRBV24-1	once	TRBJ1-4
CATSKGQASGYTF	TRBV15	.	TRBJ1-2
CASSPPEQHNYGYTF	TRBV18	.	TRBJ1-2
CAFSLAGPNTGELFF	TRBV10-3	once	TRBJ2-2
CASSYSTGRQGNEKLFF	TRBV6-2/TRBV6-3	.	TRBJ1-4
CASRGSGKQPQHF	TRBV27	.	TRBJ1-5
CTSSPRQGEETQYF	TRBV7-2	once	TRBJ2-5
CSDSGTGGYGYTF	TRBV29-1	few	TRBJ1-2
CASSQMGQGANTEAFF	TRBV4-3	.	TRBJ1-1
CASSPSDLLMKKLFF	TRBV18	.	TRBJ1-4
CASSPRQGKDYEQYF	TRBV18	.	TRBJ2-7
CASIRDYGYTF	TRBV2	few	TRBJ1-2
CASSKEGAGLSNQPQHF	TRBV21-1	.	TRBJ1-5
CASSYSSPVQGYEQYF	TRBV6-5	few	TRBJ2-7
CASRPTSREQYF	TRBV2	.	TRBJ2-7
CSVEDLRDEKLFF	TRBV29-1	few	TRBJ1-4
CASSLGQALYNEQFF	TRBV5-5	.	TRBJ2-1
CASSPFKRDTDTQYF	TRBV27	.	TRBJ2-3
CASRGAFPTDTQYF	TRBV9	.	TRBJ2-3
CASSLRGESYEQYF	TRBV5-1	.	TRBJ2-7
CASTGDTYHEQFF	TRBV3-1/TRBV3-2	.	TRBJ2-1
CASSQEGGYGFSNQPQHF	TRBV3-1/TRBV3-2	few	TRBJ1-5
CASSSGQGLGYTF	TRBV5-1	.	TRBJ1-2
CASSHPRQRANYGYTF	TRBV4-2	.	TRBJ1-2
CASSPVTERGVYNEQFF	TRBV7-6	.	TRBJ2-1
CASSSPRGGSNQPQHF	TRBV7-8	.	TRBJ1-5
CASSLGSGTGSYNEQFF	TRBV5-1	.	TRBJ2-1
CASSQGTATDTQYF	TRBV4-3	.	TRBJ2-3
CASTLLGRGTDEQYF	TRBV11-2	.	TRBJ2-7
CASTRAGASNYGYTF	TRBV6-5	.	TRBJ1-2
CASSLTGTGSYEQYF	TRBV18	.	TRBJ2-7
CASSVRVTGSSYEQYF	TRBV19	.	TRBJ2-7
CASSPQVNTEAFF	TRBV9	.	TRBJ1-1
CAWASGTSGGRNQYF	TRBV30	.	TRBJ2-7
CTTDRDPSYEQYF	TRBV1	once	TRBJ2-7
CASSFSGTGGLGGNQPQHF	TRBV2	.	TRBJ1-5
CASSRGQPMNTEAFF	TRBV6-2/TRBV6-3	.	TRBJ1-1
CAWKGTLLGELFF	TRBV30	.	TRBJ2-2
CAWSVPGRWRTNTEAFF	TRBV30	.	TRBJ1-1